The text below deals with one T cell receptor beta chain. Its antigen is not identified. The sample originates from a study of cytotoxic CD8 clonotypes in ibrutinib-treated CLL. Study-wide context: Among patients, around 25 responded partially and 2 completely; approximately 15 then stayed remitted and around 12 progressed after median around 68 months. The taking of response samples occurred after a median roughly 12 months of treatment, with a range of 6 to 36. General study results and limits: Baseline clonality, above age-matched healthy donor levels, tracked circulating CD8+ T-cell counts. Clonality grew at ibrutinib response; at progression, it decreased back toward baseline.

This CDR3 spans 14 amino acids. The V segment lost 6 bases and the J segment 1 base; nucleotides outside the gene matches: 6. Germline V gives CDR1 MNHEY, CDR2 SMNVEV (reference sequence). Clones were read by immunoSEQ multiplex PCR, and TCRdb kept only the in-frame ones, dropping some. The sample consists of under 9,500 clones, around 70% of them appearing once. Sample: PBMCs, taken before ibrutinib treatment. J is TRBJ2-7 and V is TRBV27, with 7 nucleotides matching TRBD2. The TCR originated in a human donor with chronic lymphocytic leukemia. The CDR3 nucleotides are TGTGCCAGCAGGCGAGGGCGGGGGTCCTACGAGCAGTACTTC. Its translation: CASRRGRGSYEQYF.